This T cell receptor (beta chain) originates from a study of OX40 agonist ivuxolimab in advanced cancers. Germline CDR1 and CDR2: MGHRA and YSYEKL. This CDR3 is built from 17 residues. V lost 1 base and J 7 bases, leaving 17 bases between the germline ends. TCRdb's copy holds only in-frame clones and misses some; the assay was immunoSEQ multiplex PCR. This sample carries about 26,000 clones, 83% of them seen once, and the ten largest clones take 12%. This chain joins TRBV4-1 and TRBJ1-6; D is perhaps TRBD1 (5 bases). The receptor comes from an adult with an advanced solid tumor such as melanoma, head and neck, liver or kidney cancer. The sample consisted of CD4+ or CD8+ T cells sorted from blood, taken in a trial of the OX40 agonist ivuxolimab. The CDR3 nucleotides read TGCGCCAGCAGCCAAGTTGCAGGGAGAAGGACAAATTCACCCCTCCACTTT. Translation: CASSQVAGRRTNSPLHF.